This T cell receptor beta chain was recorded in a study of blood T cell repertoires in COVID-19. Study in general: Collection of acute and convalescent COVID-19 samples took place in the United States, Italy and Spain. From T cells, B-cell-depleted T cells, or PBMCs came the material, which was cDNA or gDNA.

This CDR3 has 16 residues. Germline assignment: CDR1 MNHEY and CDR2 SMNVEV (reference sequence). V dropped 5 bases and J dropped 4; count of bases not matched to a gene: 12. In the original workflow: Reference gene primer amplification yielded estimated nucleated cell counts. Generated by immunoSEQ multiplex PCR, the TCRdb table keeps only in-frame clones and is missing some. Clone size and the V and J calls come from that table; the DNA yielded D and trimming. The sample carries roughly 15,000 clones, less than 90% recorded once. V is TRBV27 and J is TRBJ2-3, with 7 bases lining up with TRBD2. Source material: peripheral blood. This TCR was recovered from a man aged 50-59 years with active COVID-19. CDR3 sequence: CASSPILAIGADTQYF. As DNA, the CDR3 is TGTGCCAGCAGTCCGATACTAGCGATAGGAGCAGATACGCAGTATTTT.